The clone carrying this T cell receptor beta chain appeared many times. TCR libraries were built in bulk with a published protocol and specific TCR primers. TCRdb itself ran the PCR reads through MiXCR, one entry per CDR3 protein. The sample yields more than 250,000 distinct CDR3 sequences, roughly 23% seen once. The CDR3 consists of 14 residues. CDR1 is MDHEN, CDR2 SYDVKM, per germline. J lost 3 bases, V lost 9 bases, and 9 bases had no gene match. This sample was included in a study of molecular identifiers for immune sequencing clone quantification. Naive CD8 sequencing libraries were generated from 20,000 to 1,000,000 sorted cells, with 10%, 30% or 50% RNA as input. The authors sorted naive CD8 T cells as CD8+CD4-CCR7+CD45RA+.

This chain connects TRBV28 to TRBJ2-3; 7 bases are a match to TRBD2. The TCR originated in a human donor in good health. Some libraries in this study had Jurkat cell RNA spiked in. Sequences were obtained from naive CD8+ T cells from blood, with Jurkat cell RNA spiked in. Stated subset: FACS-sorted CD8+CD4-CCR7+CD45RA+ naive T cells. The chain's CDR3 is CASYSGIGTDTQYF. The CDR3, as DNA: TGTGCCAGTTACAGCGGGATTGGGACAGATACGCAGTATTTT.